These T cell receptor beta chains were read from a single sample in a study of graft-versus-host responses after intestinal transplantation. Sequencing was performed with immunoSEQ multiplex PCR; in TCRdb, only in-frame clones are kept and a portion is missing. The sample consists of over 80,000 clones, roughly 82% of them appearing once. The sequencing used PBMCs, collected 255 days after intestinal transplant. The receptors were gathered from a human patient who received an intestinal transplant, so some T cells may come from the graft donor. Both conserved end residues are part of each CDR3. The D gene is left open where the match is weak. A row's size may be missing; if present it is once, few, many or a size class.

cdr3_nt | cdr3_aa | j_call | d_call | v_call | clone_size
TGTGCCAGCAGTCCGCCCCGGGACACCCTACGCAATGAGCAGTTCTTC | CASSPPRDTLRNEQFF | TRBJ2-1 | NA | TRBV27 | NA
TGCGCCAGCAGCCAAGCACGTGGCTCCTACAATGAGCAGTTCTTC | CASSQARGSYNEQFF | TRBJ2-1 | NA | TRBV4-1 | NA
TGTGCCATCAGTGGGAGTGACGGGGGGCGGCTTACTGAAGCTTTCTTT | CAISGSDGGRLTEAFF | TRBJ1-1 | NA | TRBV10-3 | NA
TGTGCCAGCAGTTTCCCCGTCCCGGCTCCGGCCCAGCATTTT | CASSFPVPAPAQHF | TRBJ1-5 | NA | TRBV28 | NA
TGTGCCAGCACCCGGACTAGCGGTAACAACAATGAGCAGTTCTTC | CASTRTSGNNNEQFF | TRBJ2-1 | TRBD2 | TRBV6-5 | NA
TGTGCTAGCAGCGGGCGGACTAGCGGGGGGGCAGAGACCCAGTACTTC | CASSGRTSGGAETQYF | TRBJ2-5 | TRBD2 | TRBV7-7 | few
TGTGCCAGCAGTTTTTCATCGACAGGGGGCATCGGCGAGACCCAGTACTTC | CASSFSSTGGIGETQYF | TRBJ2-5 | TRBD1 | TRBV28 | once
TGTGCCAGCGTAAACCCGAAAAAAGGTGAGCAGTTCTTC | CASVNPKKGEQFF | TRBJ2-1 | NA | TRBV28 | NA
TGTGCCTGGAGTGTACCGGGGGTTGGCACCGGGGAGCTGTTTTTT | CAWSVPGVGTGELFF | TRBJ2-2 | NA | TRBV30 | NA
TGTGCCAGCAGCCAAGTAGAAGCGGGAGATGGTAGAGATACGCAGTATTTT | CASSQVEAGDGRDTQYF | TRBJ2-3 | TRBD2 | TRBV4-2 | NA
TGTGCCACCAGCGACCACCCCTACGAGCAGTACTTC | CATSDHPYEQYF | TRBJ2-7 | NA | TRBV15 | NA
TGTGCCAGCAGTTACTCCCACGCTAGCGGGACAGATACGCAGTATTTT | CASSYSHASGTDTQYF | TRBJ2-3 | TRBD2 | TRBV6-6 | NA
TGTGCCAGCTGGGAAGGGGCGGGTATACCCCAAAAGTATGGCTACACCTTC | CASWEGAGIPQKYGYTF | TRBJ1-2 | NA | TRBV2 | NA
TGTGCCAGCAGTTTTGGGCCCGGACAGGGGGTCGAGCAGTACTTC | CASSFGPGQGVEQYF | TRBJ2-7 | TRBD1 | TRBV27 | NA
TGTGCCAGCAGCCCCGGACTAGCGGGAGGTCTCAATGAGCAGTTCTTC | CASSPGLAGGLNEQFF | TRBJ2-1 | TRBD2 | TRBV11-1 | NA
TGTGCCAGCAGTTTGGATGAGGGGGCATGGGTTAGGGAGACCCAGTACTTC | CASSLDEGAWVRETQYF | TRBJ2-5 | TRBD1 | TRBV28 | NA
TGTGCCAGTCATACCACAGGGACGGACGGGTACAATGAGCAGTTCTTC | CASHTTGTDGYNEQFF | TRBJ2-1 | NA | TRBV28 | NA
TGTGCCAGCAGTGAACTCATGGGGGAGACCGGGGAGCTGTTTTTT | CASSELMGETGELFF | TRBJ2-2 | NA | TRBV6-1 | once
TGTGCCAGCAGCGGGGCCCTGATTTACAATGAGCAGTTCTTC | CASSGALIYNEQFF | TRBJ2-1 | NA | TRBV9 | NA
TGTGCCAGCAGCCGCAGGGGCGGGAATACTAACTATGGCTACACCTTC | CASSRRGGNTNYGYTF | TRBJ1-2 | NA | TRBV9 | NA
TGTGCCAGCAGCCCCAACACGATCTATGGCTACACCTTC | CASSPNTIYGYTF | TRBJ1-2 | NA | TRBV14 | NA
TGTGCCAGCAGCGAATCTTGGACAGCAAGGGACGAGCAGTACTTC | CASSESWTARDEQYF | TRBJ2-7 | NA | TRBV5-4 | NA
TGTGCCATCAGTGAGGTGGGGTTTAACACTGAAGCTTTCTTT | CAISEVGFNTEAFF | TRBJ1-1 | NA | TRBV10-3 | NA
TGTGCTAGCAGCCTAGAGGCCCACAACTCCTACAATGAGCAGTTCTTC | CASSLEAHNSYNEQFF | TRBJ2-1 | NA | TRBV7-7 | NA
TGTGCCAGCAGCCTGATTGGCGGCGGGGGGGACAATGAGCAGTTCTTC | CASSLIGGGGDNEQFF | TRBJ2-1 | TRBD2 | TRBV4-2 | NA
TGCGCCAGCCGGTCAGGGGGTCCGAACACTGAAGCTTTCTTT | CASRSGGPNTEAFF | TRBJ1-1 | TRBD1 | TRBV10-1 | NA
TGTGCCAGCAGTGCCTCCTATAATTCACCCCTCCACTTT | CASSASYNSPLHF | TRBJ1-6 | NA | TRBV6-1 | NA
TGTGCCAGCAGCCCCCCAGTCGGACGGAATCTTGAAGCTTTCTTT | CASSPPVGRNLEAFF | TRBJ1-1 | NA | TRBV9 | NA
TGCGCCAGCAGCTCGGCTGGGGGTGGGAAGGACACTGAAGCTTTCTTT | CASSSAGGGKDTEAFF | TRBJ1-1 | NA | TRBV5-1 | NA
TGTGCCAGCAGTTACTCGGTAGGGTCGCACACCGGGGAGCTGTTTTTT | CASSYSVGSHTGELFF | TRBJ2-2 | NA | TRBV6-5 | NA
TGTGCCAGCAGGTCTCCGGGACAGGGCTACGAGCAGTACTTC | CASRSPGQGYEQYF | TRBJ2-7 | TRBD1 | TRBV7-3 | few
TGTGCCAGCAGTGATAGGGGGGCCCCCTACAATGAGCAGTTCTTC | CASSDRGAPYNEQFF | TRBJ2-1 | NA | TRBV2 | NA
TGTGCGCCGGGGGGAAACAATCAGCCCCAGCATTTT | CAPGGNNQPQHF | TRBJ1-5 | NA | TRBV7-7 | NA
TGTGCCAGCAGTTTATCTTTAAGCGGGACGGGGGAGCTGTTTTTT | CASSLSLSGTGELFF | TRBJ2-2 | TRBD2 | TRBV27 | NA
TGTGCCAGCACTAGGACTAGCTTGGTCGGGAGTGAGCAGTTCTTC | CASTRTSLVGSEQFF | TRBJ2-1 | TRBD2 | TRBV27 | NA
TGTGCCAGCAGTTTGGGGACTAGCATAACCGGGGAGCTGTTTTTT | CASSLGTSITGELFF | TRBJ2-2 | TRBD2 | TRBV28 | NA
TGTGCCAGCAGCTTTTTCCCGGGAGTGGATGGCTACACCTTC | CASSFFPGVDGYTF | TRBJ1-2 | NA | TRBV7-9 | NA
TGCGCCAGCAGCTTGAGGGGGTTAGAGACCCAGTACTTC | CASSLRGLETQYF | TRBJ2-5 | NA | TRBV5-1 | NA
TGTGCCAGCAGCTTAGGGGGACAGGGAAGGAGGTCTAGCACAGATACGCAGTATTTT | CASSLGGQGRRSSTDTQYF | TRBJ2-3 | TRBD1 | TRBV7-9 | NA
TGTGCCAGCAGTTGGGACAGGGGCAATGAGCAGTTCTTC | CASSWDRGNEQFF | TRBJ2-1 | TRBD1 | TRBV2 | NA
TGTGCCAGCAGCCGCACTGGGGTCGAGCAGTACTTC | CASSRTGVEQYF | TRBJ2-7 | NA | TRBV6-5 | NA
TGTGCCAGTAGGAAACAGGGACTCGACTATGGCTACACCTTC | CASRKQGLDYGYTF | TRBJ1-2 | NA | TRBV19 | once
TGTGCCAGCAGCTTGGAAGAGGGGCGCATCTACGAGCAGTACTTC | CASSLEEGRIYEQYF | TRBJ2-7 | NA | TRBV7-8 | NA
TGTGCCAGCAGTGTGGGACAGTATAATTCACCCCTCCACTTT | CASSVGQYNSPLHF | TRBJ1-6 | TRBD1 | TRBV27 | NA
TGTGCCAGCAGCTTAGGTTCCTACAATGAGCAGTTCTTC | CASSLGSYNEQFF | TRBJ2-1 | NA | TRBV11-2 | NA
TGTGCCATCACAGAAAACACCGGGGAGCTGTTTTTT | CAITENTGELFF | TRBJ2-2 | NA | TRBV10-3 | NA
TGTGCCAGCAGCTTAGCGGCGGGCCGTGGGACAGGGCACTACGAGCAGTACTTC | CASSLAAGRGTGHYEQYF | TRBJ2-7 | TRBD1 | TRBV7-9 | NA
TGTGCCAGCAGTTACGGCGGGGACGAAGGTACGCAGTATTTT | CASSYGGDEGTQYF | TRBJ2-3 | NA | TRBV6-5 | NA
TGCGCCAGCAGCTTGGTGGGTGCGGGGGGTCGGGAACAGTACTTC | CASSLVGAGGREQYF | TRBJ2-7 | TRBD2 | TRBV5-1 | few
TGTGCCAGCAGCCTAACAGGGGGCCCCCCCTACAATGAGCAGTTCTTC | CASSLTGGPPYNEQFF | TRBJ2-1 | TRBD1 | TRBV27 | NA
TGTGCCAGCGGACTTCAGGGATTCGGCCAGCCCCAGCATTTT | CASGLQGFGQPQHF | TRBJ1-5 | NA | TRBV2 | NA